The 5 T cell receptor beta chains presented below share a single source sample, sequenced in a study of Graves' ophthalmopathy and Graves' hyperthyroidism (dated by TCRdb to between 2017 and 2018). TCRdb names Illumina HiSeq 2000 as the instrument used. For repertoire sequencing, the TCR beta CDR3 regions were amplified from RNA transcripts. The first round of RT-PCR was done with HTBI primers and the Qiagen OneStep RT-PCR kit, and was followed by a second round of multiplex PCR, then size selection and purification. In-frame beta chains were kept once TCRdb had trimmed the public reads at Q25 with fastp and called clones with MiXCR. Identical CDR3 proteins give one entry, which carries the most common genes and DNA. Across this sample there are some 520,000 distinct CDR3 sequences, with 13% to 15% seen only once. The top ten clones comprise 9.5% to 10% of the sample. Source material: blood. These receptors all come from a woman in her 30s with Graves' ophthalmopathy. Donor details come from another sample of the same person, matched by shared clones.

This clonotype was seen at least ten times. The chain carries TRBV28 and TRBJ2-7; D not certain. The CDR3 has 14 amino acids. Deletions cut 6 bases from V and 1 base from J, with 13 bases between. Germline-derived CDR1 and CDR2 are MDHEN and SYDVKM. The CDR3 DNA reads TGTGCCAGCAGCCCGCTCTTCCGATCCTACGAGCAGTACTTC. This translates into CASSPLFRSYEQYF.

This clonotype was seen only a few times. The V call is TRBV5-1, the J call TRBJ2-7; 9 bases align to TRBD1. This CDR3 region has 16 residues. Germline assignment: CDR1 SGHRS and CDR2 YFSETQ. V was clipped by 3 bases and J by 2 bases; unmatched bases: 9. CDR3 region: CASSSSSRDRAYEQYF. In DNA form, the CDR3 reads TGCGCCAGCAGCTCCTCCTCCCGGGACAGGGCCTACGAGCAGTACTTC.

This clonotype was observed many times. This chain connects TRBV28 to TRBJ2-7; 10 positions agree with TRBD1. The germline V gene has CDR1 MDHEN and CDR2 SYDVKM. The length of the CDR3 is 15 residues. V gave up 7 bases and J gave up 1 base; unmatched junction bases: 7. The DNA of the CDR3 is TGTGCCAGCACCCTCCGGGGACAGGGGTCCTACGAGCAGTACTTC. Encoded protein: CASTLRGQGSYEQYF.

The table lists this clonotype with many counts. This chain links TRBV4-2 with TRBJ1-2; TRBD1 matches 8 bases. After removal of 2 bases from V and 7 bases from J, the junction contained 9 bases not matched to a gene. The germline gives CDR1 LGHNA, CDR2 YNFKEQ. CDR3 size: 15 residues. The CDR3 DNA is TGTGCCAGCAGCCAATATGGACAGGGAATGCGTGGCTACACCTTC. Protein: CASSQYGQGMRGYTF.

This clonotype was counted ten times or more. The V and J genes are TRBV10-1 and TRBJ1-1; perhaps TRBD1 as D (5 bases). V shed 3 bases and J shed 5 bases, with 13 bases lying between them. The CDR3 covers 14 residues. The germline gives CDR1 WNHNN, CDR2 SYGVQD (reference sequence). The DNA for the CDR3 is TGCGCCAGCAGTGATGGGACGGTGGGGACTGAAGCTTTCTTT. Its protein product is CASSDGTVGTEAFF.